This TCR beta chain originates from a study of cytomegalovirus exposure and HLA in healthy donors. With 60 Vbeta and 13 Jbeta primers, the PCR was carried out. The method was immunoSEQ multiplex PCR; TCRdb's version includes in-frame clones alone and lacks a portion of them. The repertoire holds 90,000 to 150,000 clones, around 60% seen once, with less than 12% in the top ten. The source is a man in his forties in good health and CMV-seropositive. The sample was PBMCs.

The CDR3 sequence is CASSDGPATYNEQFF. In DNA form, the CDR3 reads TGTGCCAGCAGTGATGGTCCAGCGACCTACAATGAGCAGTTCTTC. This chain connects TRBV6-1 to TRBJ2-1, with D unresolved. V shed 3 bases and J shed 2 bases, with 11 bases lying between them. The CDR3 covers 15 residues. Germline V gene data show CDR1 as MNHNS and CDR2 as SASEGT.